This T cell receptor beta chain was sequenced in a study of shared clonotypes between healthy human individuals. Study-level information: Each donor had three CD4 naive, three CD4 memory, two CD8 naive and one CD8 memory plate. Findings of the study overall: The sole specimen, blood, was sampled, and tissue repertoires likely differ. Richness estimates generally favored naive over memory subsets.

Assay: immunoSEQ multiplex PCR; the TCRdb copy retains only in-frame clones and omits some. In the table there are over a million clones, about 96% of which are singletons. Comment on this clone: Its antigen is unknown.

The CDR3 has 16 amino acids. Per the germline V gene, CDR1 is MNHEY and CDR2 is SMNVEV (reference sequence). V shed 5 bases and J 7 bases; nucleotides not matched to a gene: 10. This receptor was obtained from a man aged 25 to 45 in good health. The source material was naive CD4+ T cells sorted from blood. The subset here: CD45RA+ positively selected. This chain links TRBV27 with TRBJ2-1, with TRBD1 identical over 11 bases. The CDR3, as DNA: TGTGCCAGCAGTCCCTCCTCGGGACAGGGGGGAAATGAGCAGTTCTTC. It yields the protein CASSPSSGQGGNEQFF.